The 11 T cell receptor beta chains reported below all come from one sample, sequenced in a study of tumor and adjacent non-tumor tissue in lung cancer. The library came from three nested PCR rounds adapted from ARM-PCR protocols. TCRdb used MiXCR to reprocess the multiplex PCR reads, holding one entry per CDR3 protein. The sample carries 80,000 to 130,000 distinct CDR3 sequences, roughly 60% recorded once. No cell sorting was done before RNA was extracted from the tissue. The normal lung tissue was taken more than 3 cm from the tumor edge. Material: distant non-tumor lung tissue. These receptors were collected from a man aged 25-45 years with non-small cell lung cancer.

This clonotype was picked up many times. The chain carries TRBV29-1 and TRBJ2-5, with a weak D call TRBD2 (5 bases). Germline CDR1 is SQVTM and CDR2 is ANQGSEA. V dropped 3 bases and J dropped 5 bases, with 13 bases sitting between them. The CDR3 totals 13 residues. The CDR3 protein is CSVEVGVRETQYF. CDR3 in DNA: TGCAGCGTTGAGGTGGGAGTCCGGGAGACCCAGTACTTC. Supplemented by reference TRBV29-1 and TRBJ2-5, the full variable domain reads SAVISQKPSRDICQRGTSLTIQCQVDSQVTMMFWYRQQPGQSLTLIATANQGSEATYESGFVIDKFPISRPNLTFSTLTVSNMSPEDSSIYLCSVEVGVRETQYFGPGTRLLVL.

This chain connects TRBV5-1 to TRBJ1-5; TRBD1 agrees at 7 bases. The germline CDR1 and CDR2 sequences are SGHRS and YFSETQ. Trimming took 4 bases from V and 2 from J; bases not matched to a gene: 12. The CDR3 covers 17 residues. The CDR3 protein is CASSPGTDSRGNQPQHF. Written as DNA, the CDR3 is TGCGCCAGCAGCCCCGGGACAGACTCCCGTGGCAATCAGCCCCAGCATTTT.

To note about this clonotype: This CDR3 is missing its conserved last phenylalanine or tryptophan, likely due to a read error. V usage is TRBV29-1 and J usage is TRBJ2-1; D not resolved. The CDR3 length is 8 residues. The V gene's germline CDR1 is SQVTM and CDR2 ANQGSEA. CDR3 protein: CNTNEQFL. The DNA for the CDR3 is TGCAACACCAATGAGCAGTTCCTC.

J is TRBJ2-3 and V is TRBV20-1; D gene uncertain. Germline assignment: CDR1 DFQATT and CDR2 SNEGSKA (reference sequence). CDR3 length equals 15 residues. V shed 3 bases and J shed 3 bases, with 16 bases lying between them. CDR3 in DNA: TGCAGTGCTAGTTCCCTCAAGATCCTTACAGATACGCAGTATTTT. This sequence encodes CSASSLKILTDTQYF.

Ten or more counts support this clonotype. The V gene is TRBV20-1, the J gene TRBJ2-5; no clear D. The germline V gene has CDR1 DFQATT and CDR2 SNEGSKA (reference sequence). V gave up 5 bases and J gave up 5 bases, with 15 bases separating them. This CDR3 is built from 13 residues. The CDR3 is CSASTLSGETQYF. In DNA form, the CDR3 reads TGCAGTGCTTCGACCCTCAGTGGGGAGACCCAGTACTTC.

The chain couples TRBV20-1 to TRBJ2-3; 9 bases map to TRBD2. The V and J ends lost 2 bases and 0 bases, in that order; junction bases with no gene match: 3. This CDR3 contains 15 residues. Per germline, CDR1 DFQATT and CDR2 SNEGSKA (reference sequence). This CDR3 reads CSARLAGFSTDTQYF. The CDR3 bases are TGCAGTGCTAGACTAGCGGGATTTAGCACAGATACGCAGTATTTT.

This clonotype has only a few counts. At one end, the junction sequence differs from germline, possibly due to a read error. J is TRBJ2-2 and V is TRBV11-2; a possible D gene is TRBD1 (6 bases). The V gene's germline CDR1 is SGHAT and CDR2 FQNNGV. CDR3 length: 16 residues. The CDR3 nucleotides are TGTGCCATCAGCTCTTCCGGGACACCGAGAACCGGGGAGCTGTTTTTT. Translated, it gives CAISSSGTPRTGELFF.

A word on this clonotype: The junction departs from the called germline gene at one end, perhaps through a read error. The V call is TRBV11-2, the J call TRBJ2-3; no clear D. The CDR3 is 14 amino acids. Germline CDR1 SGHAT, CDR2 FQNNGV. The CDR3 reads CTSSLGGSRDTQYF. The CDR3 DNA follows: TGTACCAGCAGCTTAGGCGGCTCCAGAGATACGCAGTATTTT. Full variable domain (remainder filled in from reference TRBV11-2 and TRBJ2-3): EAGVAQSPRYKIIEKRQSVAFWCNPISGHATLYWYQQILGQGPKLLIQFQNNGVVDDSQLPKDRFSAERLKGVDSTLKIQPAKLEDSAVYLCTSSLGGSRDTQYFGPGTRLTVL.

Details on this clonotype: With a much larger clone just one base away, this may be a read error. This chain joins TRBV6-1 and TRBJ2-1; D is tentatively TRBD1 or TRBD2 (5 bases each). V lost 7 bases and J 12 bases, leaving 22 bases between the germline ends. The CDR3 spans 14 residues. Germline V gene lookup returns CDR1 MNHNS and CDR2 SASEGT. DNA of the CDR3: TGTGCCAGCACCCTCGCGGGCAGGGCAACTGGGCAGTTCTTC. Protein sequence: CASTLAGRATGQFF.

This clonotype appeared a few times. A much bigger clone sits one base away, suggesting this may be a read error. The V call is TRBV20-1, the J call TRBJ2-7, with TRBD2 matching over 13 bases. CDR3 length: 16 residues. The germline gives CDR1 DFQATT, CDR2 SNEGSKA (reference sequence). The CDR3 loop is CSAEMTSGGSSCEQYF. The CDR3 DNA sequence: TGCAGTGCTGAAATGACTAGCGGGGGGAGCTCCTGCGAGCAGTACTTC.

Worth noting for this clonotype: An end of the junction does not agree with germline; a read error may underlie this. This chain's CDR3 is CVSSVSGGVGELVF. CDR3 sequence (DNA): TGTGTCAGCAGCGTTAGCGGGGGGGTCGGGGAGCTGGTTTTT. This chain connects TRBV11-2 to TRBJ2-2, with 11 bases matching TRBD2. The length of the CDR3 is 14 residues. Germline V CDR1 and CDR2: SGHAT, FQNNGV.